This TCR beta chain was observed in a study of blood T cell repertoires in COVID-19. Study at large: The origin of the acute and convalescent COVID-19 samples was the United States, Italy and Spain. PBMCs, B-cell-depleted T cells, or T cells were the source of the cDNA or gDNA that made up the material.

V was pared by 3 bases and J by 3 bases, with 7 bases of the junction left unmatched. Germline CDR1 reads SGHVS; CDR2 reads FQNEAQ. CDR3 length: 16 residues. As processed by the authors: Amplifying reference gene primers gave estimates of nucleated cell counts. The data were produced by immunoSEQ multiplex PCR, yet TCRdb's version contains in-frame clones alone and is incomplete. From that table come the V and J calls and clone size; the DNA was used to work out D and trimming. Of approximately 260,000 clones in the sample, roughly four fifths were seen once. Sequencing used peripheral blood. The receptor comes from a woman between 55 and 75 years old with active or convalescent COVID-19. This chain connects TRBV7-8 to TRBJ1-4, with TRBD1 matching over 7 bases. CDR3 nucleotide sequence: TGTGCCAGCAGCTTTGAGTACAGGGGAGCTAATGAAAAACTGTTTTTT. The encoded protein is CASSFEYRGANEKLFF.